One and the same sample provided the 10 T cell receptor beta chains below, sequenced in a study of blood T cell repertoires in COVID-19. Only in-frame clones appear in the TCRdb table, and some are missing; sequencing was by immunoSEQ multiplex PCR. Here the sample spans about 200,000 clones, 81% being singletons. Sequencing was done on a sample of peripheral blood. The origin of the receptors is an elderly woman with acute or convalescent COVID-19.

The gene calls are TRBV4-1 and TRBJ1-5, with 7 bases fitting TRBD1. The trim removed 2 bases at V and 0 bases at J, leaving 13 bases unmatched. CDR3 length equals 19 residues. Germline CDR1 and CDR2: MGHRA and YSYEKL. CDR3 region: CASSQSHLGQVYSNQPQHF. CDR3 nucleotides: TGCGCCAGCAGCCAATCCCACCTTGGACAGGTGTATAGCAATCAGCCCCAGCATTTT.

The chain employs TRBV19 and TRBJ2-7, with a possible D match to TRBD1 (6 bases). CDR3 length: 15 residues. Trimming pared 5 bases from V and 4 bases from J, leaving 18 bases between. CDR1 LNHDA and CDR2 SQIVND come from the germline V gene (reference sequence). In nucleotides, the CDR3 is TGTGCCAGTAGTTCTCCGGGACACCCTTTGTACGAGCAGTACTTC. This codes for CASSSPGHPLYEQYF.

This clone occurred once. The CDR3 spells CASSFRGQLYEQYF. CDR3 DNA: TGTGCCAGCAGTTTTCGCGGACAGCTCTACGAGCAGTACTTC. The chain carries TRBV27 and TRBJ2-7; maybe TRBD1 (6 bases). CDR3 length: 14 residues. Trimming took off 3 bases at V and 3 bases at J, with 12 bases between the two ends. Germline CDR1 and CDR2: MNHEY and SMNVEV (reference sequence).

V is TRBV28 and J is TRBJ1-4, with D possibly matching TRBD1 (5 bases). Germline CDR1 is MDHEN and CDR2 is SYDVKM. The CDR3 covers 16 residues. The germline V and J ends were trimmed by 6 bases and 8 bases, with 22 bases remaining between them. The CDR3 DNA follows: TGTGCCAGCAGCTATACCGGGACTACTACTCGGGAAAAACTGTTTTTT. The encoded protein is CASSYTGTTTREKLFF.

V gene TRBV12-2 combines with J gene TRBJ1-5; the table's TRBD1 call for D was not verified on the DNA. TRBV12-2 is noted as a pseudogene. The CDR3 spans 15 residues. The CDR3 coding sequence is TGTGCAAGTCGGTCTAGGTACAGGGGAGGTCAGCCCCAGCATTTT. This sequence encodes CASRSRYRGGQPQHF.

The chain has TRBV30 and TRBJ2-2; D may be TRBD2 (5 bases). Trimming removed 3 bases from V and 5 bases from J, with 10 bases in between. The germline V gene encodes CDR1 GTSNPN and CDR2 SVGIG (reference sequence). This CDR3 comprises 13 residues. Here the CDR3 reads CAWSLRGTGELFF. The CDR3 DNA sequence: TGTGCCTGGAGCCTTCGAGGGACCGGGGAGCTGTTTTTT.

V usage is TRBV12-3 or TRBV12-4 and J usage is TRBJ1-1, with 8 bases that match TRBD1. The CDR3 contains 13 residues. V was pared by 6 bases and J by 5 bases, with 5 bases of the junction left unmatched. The CDR3 sequence: CASRNRGGTEAFF. CDR3 coding DNA: TGTGCCAGCAGAAACAGGGGGGGAACTGAAGCTTTCTTT.

This clone occurred a few times. The chain links TRBV6-5 to TRBJ1-2, with 8 nucleotides matching TRBD1. CDR1 and CDR2 (germline): MNHEY, SVGAGI. There are 14 residues in the CDR3. J was trimmed by 5 bases and V by 5 bases; bases with no gene match: 7. CDR3 DNA sequence: TGTGCCAGCAGTCTCGGGACAGGAGAGTATGGCTACACCTTC. This gives the protein CASSLGTGEYGYTF.

Turning to this clone: Different DNA sequences within this sample yield the same CDR3. V is TRBV3-1 (or the pseudogene TRBV3-2) and J is TRBJ2-7; D is possibly TRBD2 (6 bases). CDR1 is LGHDT and CDR2 is YNNKEL in the germline V gene (reference sequence). Trimming pared 2 bases from V and 3 bases from J, leaving 11 bases between. CDR3 length equals 14 residues. CDR3 bases: TGTGCCAGCAGCCAACTGCGGGGTGGCTACGAGCAGTACTTC. It is translated as CASSQLRGGYEQYF.

This clone was seen only a few times. J is TRBJ2-7 and V is TRBV5-1; TRBD2 might be the D (5 bases). The CDR3 consists of 14 residues. V lost 0 bases and J 5 bases, leaving 12 bases between the germline ends. CDR1 and CDR2 from the germline V gene are SGHRS and YFSETQ. This CDR3 reads CASSLERQVNEQYF. As DNA, the CDR3 is TGCGCCAGCAGCTTGGAGCGGCAGGTTAACGAGCAGTACTTC.